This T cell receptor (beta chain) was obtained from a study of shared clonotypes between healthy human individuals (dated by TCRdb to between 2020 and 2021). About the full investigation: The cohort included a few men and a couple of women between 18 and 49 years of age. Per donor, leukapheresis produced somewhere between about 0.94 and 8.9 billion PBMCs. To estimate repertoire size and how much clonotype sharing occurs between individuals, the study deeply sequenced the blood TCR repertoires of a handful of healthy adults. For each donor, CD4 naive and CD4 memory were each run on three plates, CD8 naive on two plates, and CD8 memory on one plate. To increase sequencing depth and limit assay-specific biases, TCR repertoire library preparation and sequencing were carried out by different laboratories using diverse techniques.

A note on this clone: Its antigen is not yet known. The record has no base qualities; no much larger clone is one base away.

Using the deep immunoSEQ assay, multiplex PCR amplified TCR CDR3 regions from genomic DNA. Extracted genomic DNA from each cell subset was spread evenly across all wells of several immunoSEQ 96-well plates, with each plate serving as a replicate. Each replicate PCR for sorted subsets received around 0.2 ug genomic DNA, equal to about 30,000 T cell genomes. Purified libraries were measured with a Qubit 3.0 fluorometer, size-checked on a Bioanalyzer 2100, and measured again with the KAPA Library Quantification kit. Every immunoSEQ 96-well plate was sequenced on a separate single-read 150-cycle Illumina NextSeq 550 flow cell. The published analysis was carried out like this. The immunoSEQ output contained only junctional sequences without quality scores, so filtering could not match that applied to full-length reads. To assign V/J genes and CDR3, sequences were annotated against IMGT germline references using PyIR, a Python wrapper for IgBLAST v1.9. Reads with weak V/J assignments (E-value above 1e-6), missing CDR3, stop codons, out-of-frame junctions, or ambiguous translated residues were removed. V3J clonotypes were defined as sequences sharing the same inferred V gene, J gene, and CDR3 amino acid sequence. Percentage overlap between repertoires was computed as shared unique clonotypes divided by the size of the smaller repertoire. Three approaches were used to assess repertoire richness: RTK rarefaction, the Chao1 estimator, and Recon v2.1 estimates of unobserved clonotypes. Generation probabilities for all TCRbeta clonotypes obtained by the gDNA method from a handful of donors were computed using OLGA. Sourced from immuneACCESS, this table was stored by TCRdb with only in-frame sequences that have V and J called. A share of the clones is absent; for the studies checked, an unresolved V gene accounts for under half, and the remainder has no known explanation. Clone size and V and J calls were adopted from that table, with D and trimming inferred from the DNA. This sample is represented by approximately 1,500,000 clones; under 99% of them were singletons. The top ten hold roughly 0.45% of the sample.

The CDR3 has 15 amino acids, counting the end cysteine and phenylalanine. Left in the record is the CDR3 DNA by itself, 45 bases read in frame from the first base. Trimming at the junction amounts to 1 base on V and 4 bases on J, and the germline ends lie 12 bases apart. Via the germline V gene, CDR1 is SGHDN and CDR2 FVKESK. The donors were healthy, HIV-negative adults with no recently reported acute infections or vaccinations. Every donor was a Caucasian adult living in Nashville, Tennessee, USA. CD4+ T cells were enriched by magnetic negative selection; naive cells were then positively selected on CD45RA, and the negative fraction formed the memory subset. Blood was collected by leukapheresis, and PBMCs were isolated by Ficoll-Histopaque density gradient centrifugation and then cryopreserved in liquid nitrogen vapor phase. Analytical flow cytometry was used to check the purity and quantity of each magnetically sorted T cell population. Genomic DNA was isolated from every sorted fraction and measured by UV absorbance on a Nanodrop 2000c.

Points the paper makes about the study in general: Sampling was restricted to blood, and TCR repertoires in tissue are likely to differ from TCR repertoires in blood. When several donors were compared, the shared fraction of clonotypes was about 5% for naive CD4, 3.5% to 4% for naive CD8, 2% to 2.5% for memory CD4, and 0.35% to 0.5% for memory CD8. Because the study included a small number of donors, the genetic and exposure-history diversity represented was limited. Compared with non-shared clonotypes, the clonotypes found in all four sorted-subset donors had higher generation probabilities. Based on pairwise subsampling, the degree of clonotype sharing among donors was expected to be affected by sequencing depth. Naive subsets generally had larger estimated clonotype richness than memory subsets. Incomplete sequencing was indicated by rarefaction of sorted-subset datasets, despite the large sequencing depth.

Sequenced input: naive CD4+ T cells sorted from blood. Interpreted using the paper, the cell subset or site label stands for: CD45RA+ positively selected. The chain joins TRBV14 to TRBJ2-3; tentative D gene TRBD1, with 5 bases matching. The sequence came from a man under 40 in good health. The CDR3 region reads CASSQGWQGSDTQYF. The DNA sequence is TGTGCCAGCAGCCAAGGGTGGCAGGGTTCAGATACGCAGTATTTT.